This TCR beta chain stems from a study of T-cell memory formation after mild COVID-19. Using its own MiXCR run on the 5' RACE reads, TCRdb lists one record per CDR3 protein. The repertoire holds roughly 300,000 distinct CDR3 sequences, around 8% seen once, with less than 25% in the top ten. The CDR3 has 13 residues. Trimming left V 6 bases short and J 4 bases short, with 12 bases between. This clonotype was detected many times. The clonotype was recovered from a man aged 18 to 29 who had mild COVID-19 (a few samples of this study predate the infection). Cell type and time point are not known. The material sequenced was PBMCs or a T cell subset sorted from them (not recorded which). The chain combines TRBV12-3 or TRBV12-4 with TRBJ1-1; D perhaps matches TRBD1 (5 bases). The CDR3 DNA is TGTGCCAGCAGGGGACGAGTAAGCACTGAAGCTTTCTTT. It translates to CASRGRVSTEAFF.